This is a list of T cell receptor beta chains from one sample in a study of shared clonotypes between healthy human individuals. The data were produced by immunoSEQ multiplex PCR, yet TCRdb's version contains in-frame clones alone and is incomplete. The sample includes more than 2 million clones, 90% to 97% of them seen just once. Specimen: naive CD4+ T cells sorted from blood. The source of these receptors is a man between 18 and 29 years old in good health. CDR3s include the opening cysteine and the closing phenylalanine or tryptophan.

v_call	j_call	cdr3_length	cdr3_aa
TRBV7-9	TRBJ2-3	15	CASSLHGTGTDTQYF
TRBV28	TRBJ1-1	16	CASSFRQGTRSTEAFF
TRBV5-6	TRBJ1-2	13	CASSLDRHYGYTF
TRBV19	TRBJ2-3	15	CASRTGELGTDTQYF
TRBV5-1	TRBJ1-6	14	CASSVDRVVSPLHF
TRBV30	TRBJ2-2	13	CAWSSGNTGELFF
TRBV5-1	TRBJ1-6	13	CASSLARDSPLHF
TRBV30	TRBJ1-2	14	CAWSPHRLGSGYTF
TRBV6-1	TRBJ1-1	13	CASNRAQNTEAFF
TRBV5-6	TRBJ2-5	15	CASSLLGTGQETQYF
TRBV9	TRBJ1-5	14	CASSGQGGGQPQHF
TRBV2	TRBJ2-3	14	CASSENSQSDTQYF
TRBV7-8	TRBJ1-1	13	CASSQQRGTEAFF